Included here is one T cell receptor (beta chain) sequence, with context. Its target is not known. Sequenced by immunoSEQ multiplex PCR; TCRdb stores in-frame clones only, minus some. The sample has roughly 250,000 clones, approximately 86% seen once. These data come from a study of cytomegalovirus exposure and HLA in healthy donors. Across the study: Later, an analysis reported that the 120 or so validation repertoires had used the same platform as the approximately 670 first-cohort repertoires. Study-level results: Per published reports, the classifier diagnosed cytomegalovirus status with high specificity and sensitivity.

The V end lost 4 bases, the J end lost 9 bases, and 22 bases lay between the germline ends. Germline CDR1 is MNHEY and CDR2 is SMNVEV (reference sequence). The CDR3 runs 16 residues. Sequencing input: PBMCs. The TCR was taken from a woman in her twenties or thirties in good health and CMV-seropositive. V is TRBV27 and J is TRBJ2-1; D call uncertain. The CDR3 loop is CASSSGVPNPLSEQFF. The DNA of the CDR3 is TGTGCCAGCAGTTCGGGTGTCCCAAACCCCCTCAGTGAGCAGTTCTTC.